Listed here are 22 T cell receptor beta chains from one sample, sequenced in a study of cytomegalovirus exposure and HLA in healthy donors. With 60 Vbeta and 13 Jbeta primers, the PCR was carried out. TCRdb's table, derived via immunoSEQ multiplex PCR, lists solely in-frame clones and lacks some. Among around 99,000 clones listed, 70% to 80% were seen once. Sequencing input: PBMCs. The receptors were sampled from a middle-aged man in good health and CMV-seronegative.

V and J are TRBV9 and TRBJ1-2; the D gene is possibly TRBD1 (5 bases). CDR1 is SGDLS and CDR2 is YYNGEE in the germline V gene. The CDR3 is 16 residues long. Between the trimmed V and J ends, which lost 0 bases and 2 bases, there was a span of 14 bases. DNA of the CDR3: TGTGCCAGCAGCGTAGCTACGATGGGGCTCAACTATGGCTACACCTTC. This codes for CASSVATMGLNYGYTF. The variable domain in full, completed from reference TRBV9 and TRBJ1-2, reads DSGVTQTPKHLITATGQRVTLRCSPRSGDLSVYWYQQSLDQGLQFLIQYYNGEERAKGNILERFSAQQFPDLHSELNLSSLELGDSALYFCASSVATMGLNYGYTFGSGTRLTVV.

V gene TRBV7-3 combines with J gene TRBJ2-7, with 7 nucleotides matching TRBD2. With 2 bases clipped from V and 2 bases from J, the junction kept 3 bases outside the gene matches. Per the germline V gene, CDR1 is SGHTA and CDR2 is FQGTGA. The CDR3 covers 14 residues. DNA of the CDR3: TGTGCCAGCAGCTTAGCGGGGGATGCCTACGAGCAGTACTTC. This gives the protein CASSLAGDAYEQYF. Filled out from reference TRBV7-3 and TRBJ2-7, the complete variable domain reads GAGVSQTPSNKVTEKGKYVELRCDPISGHTALYWYRQSLGQGPEFLIYFQGTGAADDSGLPNDRFFAVRPEGSVSTLKIQRTERGDSAVYLCASSLAGDAYEQYFGPGTRLTVT.

Comment on this clone: Other DNA sequences in this sample translate to the same CDR3. V usage is TRBV19 and J usage is TRBJ1-5, with 7 bases that match TRBD1. CDR3 length: 14 amino acids. The J segment lost 4 bases and the V segment lost 3 bases, leaving 3 bases of the junction unmatched. Germline CDR1 LNHDA, CDR2 SQIVND (reference sequence). The CDR3 protein is CASSISQGNQPQHF. For the CDR3, the DNA is TGTGCCAGTAGTATCTCACAGGGGAATCAGCCCCAGCATTTT.

The J gene is TRBJ2-7, the V gene TRBV29-1; TRBD1 matches at 11 bases. V shed 3 bases and J 2 bases; nucleotides not matched to a gene: 0. The germline gives CDR1 SQVTM, CDR2 ANQGSEA. The CDR3 is made up of 13 amino acids. The CDR3 is CSVEGQGAYEQYF. The CDR3 nucleotides read TGCAGCGTTGAGGGACAGGGGGCCTACGAGCAGTACTTC.

The rearrangement links TRBV9 to TRBJ2-3, with TRBD2 identical over 7 bases. This CDR3 has 14 residues. CDR1 SGDLS and CDR2 YYNGEE come from the germline V gene. J was trimmed by 2 bases and V by 4 bases; bases with no gene match: 4. The CDR3 DNA is TGTGCCAGCAGCCTCAGCGGGGCCACAGATACGCAGTATTTT. This sequence encodes CASSLSGATDTQYF.

This clone was seen a handful of times. The chain carries TRBV11-2 and TRBJ2-3; 10 bases are shared with TRBD2. In germline, CDR1 is SGHAT, CDR2 FQNNGV. V shed 3 bases and J 4 bases; nucleotides not matched to a gene: 13. The CDR3 contains 18 residues. Here the CDR3 reads CASSFRDLAGVGSDTQYF. The CDR3 bases are TGTGCCAGCAGCTTCAGGGACCTAGCGGGAGTGGGGTCAGATACGCAGTATTTT.

V usage is TRBV15 and J usage is TRBJ2-3; 8 bases are a match to TRBD1. V was clipped by 4 bases and J by 2 bases; unmatched bases: 5. CDR1 and CDR2 (germline): LNHNV, YYDKDF (reference sequence). The CDR3 is 15 residues long. Here the CDR3 DNA reads TGTGCCACCAGCATAAGGACAGGGTCCACAGATACGCAGTATTTT. It specifies CATSIRTGSTDTQYF.

The gene calls are TRBV28 and TRBJ1-2; D is perhaps TRBD1 (6 bases). Germline CDR1 and CDR2: MDHEN and SYDVKM. V dropped 4 bases and J dropped 8 bases, with 20 bases sitting between them. This CDR3 comprises 15 residues. In nucleotides, the CDR3 is TGTGCCAGCAGTTCCTCGGGGGGGCGGGGGAACGGCTACACCTTC. This gives the protein CASSSSGGRGNGYTF.

This clone was seen more than once but under ten times. V gene TRBV6-5 combines with J gene TRBJ1-4; 9 positions agree with TRBD1. V shed 5 bases, J shed 5 bases, and the junction held 3 bases outside the gene matches. The germline gives CDR1 MNHEY, CDR2 SVGAGI. The CDR3 is 14 residues long. As DNA, the CDR3 is TGTGCCAGCAGTACGACAGGGGGGAATGAAAAACTGTTTTTT. Translation gives CASSTTGGNEKLFF.

The chain carries TRBV11-2 and TRBJ2-7, with D uncertain. The CDR3 sequence is 14 residues long. V lost 2 bases and J 7 bases, leaving 15 bases between the germline ends. Germline lookup yields CDR1 SGHAT and CDR2 FQNNGV. CDR3 residues: CASSLNFPSWEQYF. Here the CDR3 DNA reads TGTGCCAGCAGCTTAAACTTCCCGAGTTGGGAGCAGTACTTC.

The chain couples TRBV11-1 to TRBJ2-5; no clear D gene. Germline-derived CDR1 and CDR2 are SGHAT and FQDESV (reference sequence). The CDR3 runs to 15 residues. Trimming stripped 3 bases from V and 1 base from J, with 12 bases between. CDR3 bases: TGTGCCAGCAGCTTGCTCCCCACAATCCAAGAGACCCAGTACTTC. This codes for CASSLLPTIQETQYF.

The gene calls are TRBV28 and TRBJ1-4; D remains ambiguous. The germline gives CDR1 MDHEN, CDR2 SYDVKM. Trimming stripped 5 bases from V and 14 bases from J, with 18 bases between. The CDR3 extends over 13 amino acids. The CDR3 here is CASSLTPPRYLFF. For the CDR3, the DNA is TGTGCCAGCAGTCTCACGCCCCCCAGATATCTGTTTTTT.

This chain links TRBV7-6 with TRBJ1-3, with D unresolved. Germline-derived CDR1 and CDR2 are SGHVS and FNYEAQ. The CDR3 runs to 21 residues. The ends were cut back, 5 bases at V and 0 bases at J, with 29 bases in the middle. This CDR3 is CASSLRAAGDTLTHSGNTIYF. The DNA for the CDR3 is TGTGCCAGCAGCCTAAGGGCGGCGGGAGATACACTCACACACTCTGGAAACACCATATATTTT. Using reference TRBV7-6 and TRBJ1-3 for the parts outside the CDR3, the full variable domain is GAGVSQSPRYKVTKRGQDVALRCDPISGHVSLYWYRQALGQGPEFLTYFNYEAQQDKSGLPNDRFSAERPEGSISTLTIQRTEQRDSAMYRCASSLRAAGDTLTHSGNTIYFGEGSWLTVV.

The chain has TRBV2 and TRBJ2-7, with TRBD2 matching over 7 bases. With 8 bases clipped from V and 1 base from J, the junction kept 2 bases outside the gene matches. Per germline, CDR1 SNHLY and CDR2 FYNNEI. The CDR3 runs to 12 residues. The CDR3: CASARESYEQYF. CDR3 in DNA: TGTGCCAGCGCGCGGGAGTCCTACGAGCAGTACTTC.

Only a few counts were recorded for this clone. The CDR3 region has the DNA TGTGCCAGTAGTATAGCACAGGGGAATCAGCCCCAGCATTTT. Translating gives CASSIAQGNQPQHF. The rearrangement links TRBV19 to TRBJ1-5; 7 nucleotides match TRBD1. V trimming: 1 base; J trimming: 4 bases; junction bases outside the gene matches: 1. Germline V gene data show CDR1 as LNHDA and CDR2 as SQIVND (reference sequence). The CDR3 contains 14 residues.

The rearrangement joins TRBV4-2 to TRBJ2-2; 7 bases align to TRBD2. The germline CDR1 and CDR2 sequences are LGHNA and YNFKEQ. The CDR3 extends over 16 amino acids. Losses at the gene ends were 2 bases for V and 4 bases for J; bases not matched to a gene: 7. The CDR3 region is CASSQLGEGITGELFF. The CDR3 region has the DNA TGTGCCAGCAGCCAATTGGGGGAGGGAATCACCGGGGAGCTGTTTTTT.

The chain employs TRBV5-4 and TRBJ2-2, with 10 bases matching TRBD2. The V segment lost 5 bases and the J segment 7 bases; nucleotides outside the gene matches: 8. This CDR3 comprises 15 residues. Germline CDR1 is SGHNT and CDR2 is YYREEE (reference sequence). CDR3 in DNA: TGTGCCAGCAGTTTAAGCGGGAGGGCCGGCGGGGAGCTGTTTTTT. It yields the protein CASSLSGRAGGELFF.

This chain joins TRBV5-1 and TRBJ1-2, with TRBD1 as a possible D gene (6 bases). From germline, CDR1 is SGHRS and CDR2 YFSETQ. V lost 4 bases and J 0 bases, leaving 13 bases between the germline ends. The CDR3 spans 15 residues. CDR3 in amino acids: CASSAGTTTNYGYTF. The CDR3 DNA reads as TGCGCCAGCAGCGCCGGGACAACTACTAACTATGGCTACACCTTC.

This rearrangement joins TRBV7-8 to TRBJ2-2, with TRBD2 matching over 11 bases. CDR3 length: 17 amino acids. V trimming: 4 bases; J trimming: 5 bases; junction bases outside the gene matches: 9. Germline lookup yields CDR1 SGHVS and CDR2 FQNEAQ. CDR3 sequence (DNA): TGTGCCAGCAGCTCGAGATCCGGGACTAGCGGTACCGGGGAGCTGTTTTTT. It codes for CASSSRSGTSGTGELFF.

The chain joins TRBV30 to TRBJ1-2, with 7 bases fitting TRBD1. The CDR3 totals 14 residues. The junction had 8 bases not matched to a gene; V was cut back by 3 bases and J by 4 bases. Germline V gene data show CDR1 as GTSNPN and CDR2 as SVGIG (reference sequence). The CDR3 region is CAWRPTGDPYGYTF. CDR3 sequence (DNA): TGTGCCTGGAGACCCACAGGGGACCCCTATGGCTACACCTTC. The full variable domain, its missing parts supplied by reference TRBV30 and TRBJ1-2, is SQTIHQWPATLVQPVGSPLSLECTVEGTSNPNLYWYRQAAGRGLQLLFYSVGIGQISSEVPQNLSASRPQDRQFILSSKKLLLSDSGFYLCAWRPTGDPYGYTFGSGTRLTVV.

This rearrangement joins TRBV14 to TRBJ2-3; possibly TRBD1 for D (6 bases). Trimming shortened V by 1 base and J by 2 bases, and 13 bases separated the two germline ends. The germline V gene encodes CDR1 SGHDN and CDR2 FVKESK. CDR3 length equals 16 residues. The CDR3 protein is CASSQVAGANTDTQYF. CDR3 bases: TGTGCCAGCAGCCAAGTTGCAGGGGCCAACACAGATACGCAGTATTTT.

The V call is TRBV6-1, the J call TRBJ1-5; D is unclear. Germline CDR1 MNHNS, CDR2 SASEGT. V shed 3 bases and J shed 5 bases, with 8 bases lying between them. The CDR3 sequence is 13 residues long. The CDR3 DNA sequence: TGTGCCAGCAGTGAGTCGGGATATCAGCCCCAGCATTTT. Translating gives CASSESGYQPQHF.